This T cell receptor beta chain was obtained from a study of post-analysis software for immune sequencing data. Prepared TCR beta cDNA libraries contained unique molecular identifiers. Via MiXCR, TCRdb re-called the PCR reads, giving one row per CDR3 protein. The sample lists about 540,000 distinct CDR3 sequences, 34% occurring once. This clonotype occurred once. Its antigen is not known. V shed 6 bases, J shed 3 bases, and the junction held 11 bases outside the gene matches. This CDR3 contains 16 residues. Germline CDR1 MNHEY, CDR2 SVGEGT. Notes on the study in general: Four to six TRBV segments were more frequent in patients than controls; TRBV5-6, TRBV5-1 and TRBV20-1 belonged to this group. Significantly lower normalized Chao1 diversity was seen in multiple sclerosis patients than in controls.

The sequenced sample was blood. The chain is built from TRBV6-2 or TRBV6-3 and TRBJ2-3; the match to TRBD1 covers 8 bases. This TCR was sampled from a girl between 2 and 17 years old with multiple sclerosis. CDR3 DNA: TGTGCCAGCAGCAGAGGACAGGGATGGTCGACAGATACGCAGTATTTT. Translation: CASSRGQGWSTDTQYF.